The clone carrying this TCR beta chain turned up a few times. Its target is unknown. Germline CDR1 SQVTM, CDR2 ANQGSEA. Trimming left V 6 bases short and J 3 bases short, with 16 bases between. The CDR3 consists of 14 residues. Expressed TCRB transcripts were sequenced, since all the RNA that had been isolated was reverse transcribed. The method was immunoSEQ multiplex PCR; TCRdb's version includes in-frame clones alone and lacks a portion of them. The profile shows about 650,000 clones, 12% of them singletons. The data originate from a study of beta chain features in type 1 diabetes. The overall study: In age, gender and cell yields, patients were similar to healthy donors.

The study, taken as a whole, reports: Significant though moderate, a shortening of TCRB CDR3s appeared in all four CD4+ subsets of Type 1 diabetes patients.

The chain has TRBV29-1 and TRBJ2-3, with a tentative D call TRBD2 (6 bases). This receptor was identified in a man aged 25-45 years with type 1 diabetes. The sequenced sample was naive CD4+ T cells from blood. The CDR3 nucleotides read TGCAGCGTCGGACGGGACTCAGGAACAGATACGCAGTATTTT. Its protein is CSVGRDSGTDTQYF.